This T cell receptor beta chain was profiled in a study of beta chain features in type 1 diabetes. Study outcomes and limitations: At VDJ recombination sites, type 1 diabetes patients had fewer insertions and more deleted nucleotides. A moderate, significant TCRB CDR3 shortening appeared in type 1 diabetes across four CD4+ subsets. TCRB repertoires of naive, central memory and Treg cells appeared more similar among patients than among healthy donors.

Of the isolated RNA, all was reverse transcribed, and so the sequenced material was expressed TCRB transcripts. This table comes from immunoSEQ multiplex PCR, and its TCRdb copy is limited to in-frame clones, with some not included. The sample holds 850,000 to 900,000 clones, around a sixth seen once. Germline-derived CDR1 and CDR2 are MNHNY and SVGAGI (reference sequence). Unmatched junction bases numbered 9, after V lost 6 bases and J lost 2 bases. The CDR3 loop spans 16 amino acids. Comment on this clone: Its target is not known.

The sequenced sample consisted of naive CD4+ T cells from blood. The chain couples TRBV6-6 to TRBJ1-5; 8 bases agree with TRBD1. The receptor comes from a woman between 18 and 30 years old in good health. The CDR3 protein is CASSPTGEGGNQPQHF. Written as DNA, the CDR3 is TGTGCCAGCAGCCCGACAGGGGAAGGGGGCAATCAGCCCCAGCATTTT.